The clone carrying this TCR beta chain was detected once. This record belongs to a study of control samples from healthy donors and cancer patients. Here immunoSEQ multiplex PCR was the method, and the copy in TCRdb shows in-frame clones only, minus some. The data hold about 12,000 clones, with approximately 94% observed a single time. The junction had 7 bases not matched to a gene; V was cut back by 4 bases and J by 4 bases. This CDR3 is built from 15 residues. Germline-derived CDR1 and CDR2 are SGHRS and YFSETQ. This sequence was found in a man in his 70s with head and neck cancer. This rearrangement joins TRBV5-1 to TRBJ2-2; 7 positions match TRBD1. The sample comprised PBMCs. CDR3 coding DNA: TGCGCCAGCAGCGTTCCGGGACAGAGCACCGGGGAGCTGTTTTTT. It codes for CASSVPGQSTGELFF.